This paragraph reports one T cell receptor (beta chain). Profiled with immunoSEQ multiplex PCR; TCRdb holds only in-frame clones, not every one. The data contain approximately 41,000 clones, around nine tenths of them singletons. Germline CDR1 is SNHLY and CDR2 is FYNNEI. V lost 3 bases to trimming and J lost 6 bases, with 16 bases between them. The CDR3 spans 15 residues. This sample stems from a study of T cell changes during pregnancy in multiple sclerosis. J is TRBJ2-3 and V is TRBV2; D perhaps matches TRBD1 (6 bases). The origin of this receptor is a female donor in good health, enrolled as a control in a pregnancy study. The sample in question was CD4+ T cells from peripheral blood mononuclear cells, obtained in the second trimester of pregnancy. CDR3 sequence reads: CASSDRGAGVDTQYF. As DNA, the CDR3 is TGTGCCAGCAGTGACAGAGGGGCAGGGGTTGATACGCAGTATTTT.